This T cell receptor beta chain appears in the sequencing data of a study of T cell changes during pregnancy in multiple sclerosis. This CDR3 spans 14 amino acids. J was trimmed by 3 bases and V by 6 bases; bases with no gene match: 11. CDR1 and CDR2 from the germline V gene are SQVTM and ANQGSEA. This table comes from immunoSEQ multiplex PCR, and its TCRdb copy is limited to in-frame clones, with some not included. The sample shows around 45,000 clones, 80% to 95% of them seen only once. The V gene is TRBV29-1, the J gene TRBJ2-7; TRBD1 matches 7 bases. The sequencing used CD4+ T cells from peripheral blood mononuclear cells, collected before pregnancy. This TCR came from a female donor with multiple sclerosis, enrolled in a pregnancy study. In DNA form, the CDR3 reads TGCAGCGTCACGACAGGGTCCACCCTCTACGAGCAGTACTTC. Amino acids: CSVTTGSTLYEQYF.